The 8 T cell receptor beta chains listed next were all sequenced from one sample in a study of cytomegalovirus exposure and HLA in healthy donors. The PCR contained 60 Vbeta and 13 Jbeta primers. Sequencing was performed with immunoSEQ multiplex PCR; in TCRdb, only in-frame clones are kept and a portion is missing. The data contain under 200,000 clones, almost 80% of them singletons. The sequencing sample was made of PBMCs. The receptor set was obtained from a man aged 25 to 45 in good health and CMV-seronegative.

V gene TRBV28 combines with J gene TRBJ2-5, with D maybe TRBD2 (5 bases). CDR1 is MDHEN and CDR2 is SYDVKM in the germline V gene. The CDR3 length is 16 residues. Trimming removed 0 bases from V and 3 bases from J, with 14 bases in between. The CDR3 region has the DNA TGTGCCAGCAGTTTATGGCCGGGGTGGAGTGAAGAGACCCAGTACTTC. Its protein is CASSLWPGWSEETQYF. Using reference TRBV28 and TRBJ2-5 for the parts outside the CDR3, the full variable domain is DVKVTQSSRYLVKRTGEKVFLECVQDMDHENMFWYRQDPGLGLRLIYFSYDVKMKEKGDIPEGYSVSREKKERFSLILESASTNQTSMYLCASSLWPGWSEETQYFGPGTRLLVL.

To note about this clone: Compared with germline, one end of the junction differs, possibly owing to a read error. The chain has TRBV6-1 and TRBJ1-1; 7 bases match TRBD1. Germline CDR1 and CDR2: MNHNS and SASEGT. CDR3 length equals 16 residues. The CDR3 is CASREEGAPVDTEAFF. The CDR3 nucleotides read TGTGCCAGCAGGGAAGAGGGGGCCCCCGTGGACACTGAAGCTTTCTTT.

A note on this clone: The junction does not match germline at one end; this may be a read error. The chain links TRBV7-9 to TRBJ2-7; TRBD2 is a possible D gene (5 bases). This CDR3 has 14 amino acids. Germline lookup yields CDR1 SEHNR and CDR2 FQNEAQ (reference sequence). CDR3 DNA sequence: TGTTCCAGCAGCTCCGCTTCGGGGTCCTACGAGCAGTACTTC. Translated, it gives CSSSSASGSYEQYF.

This clone was seen a handful of times. V usage is TRBV5-1 and J usage is TRBJ1-1; 9 bases are a match to TRBD1. V shed 4 bases, J shed 1 base, and the junction held 5 bases outside the gene matches. The CDR3 is 15 residues long. Per the germline V gene, CDR1 is SGHRS and CDR2 is YFSETQ. The CDR3 DNA sequence: TGCGCCAGCAGCCCGTGGGGACAGGGGAACACTGAAGCTTTCTTT. Translated, it gives CASSPWGQGNTEAFF.

The V call is TRBV6-5, the J call TRBJ2-7; possibly TRBD1 for D (5 bases). CDR1 and CDR2 from the germline V gene are MNHEY and SVGAGI. This CDR3 has 14 residues. The V and J ends lost 6 bases and 3 bases respectively, with 15 bases between them. The CDR3 bases are TGTGCCAGCAGCTTATCACAGGTATTCTACGAGCAGTACTTC. Protein: CASSLSQVFYEQYF.

The rearrangement uses TRBV30 and TRBJ2-1, with D maybe TRBD2 (7 bases). The CDR3 is made up of 16 amino acids. Germline V lookup: CDR1 GTSNPN, CDR2 SVGIG (reference sequence). Between the trimmed V and J ends, which lost 0 bases and 7 bases, there was a span of 19 bases. Here the CDR3 reads CAWSVRRGGGKNEQFF. CDR3 bases: TGTGCCTGGAGTGTACGGAGGGGGGGCGGCAAAAATGAGCAGTTCTTC.

A note on this clone: The sample carries other DNA sequences with the same CDR3. The chain carries TRBV7-2 and TRBJ1-5; the match to TRBD1 covers 9 bases. Germline values: CDR1 SGHTA, CDR2 FQGNSA. After removal of 4 bases from V and 1 base from J, the junction contained 5 bases not matched to a gene. The CDR3 spans 16 residues. Here the CDR3 DNA reads TGTGCCAGCAGCTCCGGGACAGGGAGGAGCAATCAGCCCCAGCATTTT. It specifies CASSSGTGRSNQPQHF.

The chain couples TRBV7-2 to TRBJ1-4; the D gene is possibly TRBD1 (6 bases). Germline CDR1 reads SGHTA; CDR2 reads FQGNSA. The CDR3 spans 14 residues. Between the trimmed V and J ends, which lost 5 bases and 4 bases, there was a span of 11 bases. The CDR3 DNA sequence: TGTGCCAGCAGCCAGACAGGATATAATGAAAAACTGTTTTTT. Translating it yields CASSQTGYNEKLFF.